This T cell receptor beta chain was recorded in a study of T cell responses to AZD1222 COVID-19 vaccine. Overall study context: Combined were second doses at about 4 or about 12 weeks. Whole-study findings and limits: Following two doses of AZD1222, Spike-specific TCR breadth and depth rose. The donor cohort was predominantly white British with a female majority, and clonal diversity may have been underestimated.

V lost 1 base, J lost 4 bases, and 8 bases lay in between. This CDR3 is 13 amino acids long. Details on this clone: The antigen is unknown.

Only in-frame clones appear in the TCRdb table, and some are missing; sequencing was by immunoSEQ multiplex PCR. The repertoire holds some 100,000 clones, with 70% to 90% as singletons. This sequence joins TRBV12-3 or TRBV12-4 and TRBJ2-7; D ambiguous. The material sequenced was peripheral blood, taken on day 0 of AZD1222 vaccination. The receptor was derived from an adult in good health. The CDR3 loop reads CASSLERVYEQYV. As DNA, the CDR3 is TGTGCCAGCAGTTTAGAAAGGGTTTACGAGCAGTACGTC.